The T cell receptor (beta chain) under discussion was sequenced for a study of T cell changes during pregnancy in multiple sclerosis. Germline values: CDR1 MDHEN, CDR2 SYDVKM. There are 15 residues in the CDR3. With 10 bases removed from V and 8 bases from J, the gap between germline ends came to 26 bases. Sequencing was performed with immunoSEQ multiplex PCR; in TCRdb, only in-frame clones are kept and a portion is missing. The sample yields tens of thousands of clones, almost 95% seen once. The chain is built from TRBV28 and TRBJ1-2; possible D gene TRBD1, 6 bases. This clonotype was sampled from a female donor with multiple sclerosis, enrolled in a pregnancy study. The sample taken for sequencing was peripheral blood. This chain's CDR3 is CATDLNPQGIEGYTF. Written as DNA, the CDR3 is TGTGCCACCGACCTAAACCCACAGGGAATTGAGGGCTACACCTTC.